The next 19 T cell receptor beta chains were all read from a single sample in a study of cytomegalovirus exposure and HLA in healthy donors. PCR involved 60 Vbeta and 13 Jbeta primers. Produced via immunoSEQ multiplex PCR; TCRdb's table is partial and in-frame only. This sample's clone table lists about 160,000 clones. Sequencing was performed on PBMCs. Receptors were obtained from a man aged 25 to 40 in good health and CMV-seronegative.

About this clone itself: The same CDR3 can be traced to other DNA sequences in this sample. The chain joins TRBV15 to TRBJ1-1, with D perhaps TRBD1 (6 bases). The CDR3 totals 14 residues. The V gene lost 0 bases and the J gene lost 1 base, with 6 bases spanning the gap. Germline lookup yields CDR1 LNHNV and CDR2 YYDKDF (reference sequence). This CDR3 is CATSRDRGNTEAFF. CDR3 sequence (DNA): TGTGCCACCAGCAGAGACAGGGGGAACACTGAAGCTTTCTTT.

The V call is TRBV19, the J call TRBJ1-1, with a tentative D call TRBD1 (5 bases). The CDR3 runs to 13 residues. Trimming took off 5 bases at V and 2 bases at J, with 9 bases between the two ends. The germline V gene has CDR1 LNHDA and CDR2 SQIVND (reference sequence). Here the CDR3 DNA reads TGTGCCAGTAGTTCAACAGGTAACACTGAAGCTTTCTTT. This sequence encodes CASSSTGNTEAFF.

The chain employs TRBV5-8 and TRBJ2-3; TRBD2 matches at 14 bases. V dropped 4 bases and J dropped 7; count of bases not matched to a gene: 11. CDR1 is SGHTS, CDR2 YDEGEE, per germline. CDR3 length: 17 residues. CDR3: CASSQTSGRGKPYTQYF. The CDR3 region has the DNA TGTGCCAGCAGCCAGACTAGCGGGAGGGGAAAACCTTATACGCAGTATTTT. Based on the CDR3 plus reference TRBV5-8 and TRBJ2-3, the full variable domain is EAGVTQSPTHLIKTRGQQATLRCSPISGHTSVYWYQQALGLGLQFLLWYDEGEERNRGNFPPRFSGRQFPNYSSELNVNALELEDSALYLCASSQTSGRGKPYTQYFGPGTRLTVL.

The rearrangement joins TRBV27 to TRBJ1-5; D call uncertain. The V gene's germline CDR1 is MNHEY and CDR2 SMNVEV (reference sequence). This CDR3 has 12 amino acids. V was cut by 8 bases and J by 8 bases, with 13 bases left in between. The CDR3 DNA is TGTGCCAGCTCCCGACGCGGAGAGCCCCAGCATTTT. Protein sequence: CASSRRGEPQHF.

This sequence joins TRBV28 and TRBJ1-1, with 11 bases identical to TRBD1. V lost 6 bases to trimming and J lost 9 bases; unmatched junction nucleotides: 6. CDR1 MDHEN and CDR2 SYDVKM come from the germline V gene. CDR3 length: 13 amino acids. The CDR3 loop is CASSRGDRGKAFF. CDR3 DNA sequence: TGTGCCAGCAGCCGGGGGGACAGGGGGAAAGCTTTCTTT.

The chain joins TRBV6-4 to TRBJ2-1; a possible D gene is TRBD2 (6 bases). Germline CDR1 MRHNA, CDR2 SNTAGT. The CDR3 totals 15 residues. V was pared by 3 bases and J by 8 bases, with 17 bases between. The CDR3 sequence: CASSEMEGRAYEQFF. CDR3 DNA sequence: TGTGCCAGCAGTGAGATGGAGGGTAGGGCATATGAGCAGTTCTTC.

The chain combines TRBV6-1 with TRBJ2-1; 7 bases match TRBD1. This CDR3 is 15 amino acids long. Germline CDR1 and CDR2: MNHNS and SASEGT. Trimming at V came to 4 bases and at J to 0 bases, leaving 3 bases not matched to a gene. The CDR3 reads CASSGTGLSYNEQFF. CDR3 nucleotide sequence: TGTGCCAGCAGTGGGACAGGTCTCTCCTACAATGAGCAGTTCTTC.

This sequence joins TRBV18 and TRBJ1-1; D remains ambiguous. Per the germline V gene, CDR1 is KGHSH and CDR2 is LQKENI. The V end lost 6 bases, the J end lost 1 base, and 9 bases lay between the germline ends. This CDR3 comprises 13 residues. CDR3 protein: CASSAEENTEAFF. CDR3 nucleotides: TGTGCCAGCTCCGCTGAGGAGAACACTGAAGCTTTCTTT.

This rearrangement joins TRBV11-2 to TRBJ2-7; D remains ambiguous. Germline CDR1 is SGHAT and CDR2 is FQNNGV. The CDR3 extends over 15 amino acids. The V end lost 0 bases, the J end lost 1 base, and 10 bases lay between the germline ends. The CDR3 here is CASSLDRSGSYEQYF. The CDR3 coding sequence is TGTGCCAGCAGCTTAGATCGGTCCGGGTCCTACGAGCAGTACTTC.

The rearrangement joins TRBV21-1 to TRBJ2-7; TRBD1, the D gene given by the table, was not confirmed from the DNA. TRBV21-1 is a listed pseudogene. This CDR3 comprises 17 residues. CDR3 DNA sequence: TGTGCCAGCAGCAAAGGGATGCTCGGACACCGTACCGACGAGCAGTACTTC. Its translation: CASSKGMLGHRTDEQYF.

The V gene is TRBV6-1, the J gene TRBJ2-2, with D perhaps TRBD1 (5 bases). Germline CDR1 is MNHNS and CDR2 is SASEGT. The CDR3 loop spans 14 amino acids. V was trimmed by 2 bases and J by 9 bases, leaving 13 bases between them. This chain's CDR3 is CASSEWTFGRELFF. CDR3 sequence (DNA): TGTGCCAGCAGTGAATGGACATTTGGAAGGGAGCTGTTTTTT.

CDR3 region: CASSSGQVWGETQYF. The CDR3 nucleotides are TGTGCCAGCAGCTCGGGACAGGTGTGGGGGGAGACCCAGTACTTC. The rearrangement links TRBV11-3 to TRBJ2-5; the match to TRBD1 covers 8 bases. This CDR3 has 15 amino acids. CDR1 SGHNT and CDR2 YENEEA come from the germline V gene. V gave up 4 bases and J gave up 5 bases; unmatched junction bases: 9.

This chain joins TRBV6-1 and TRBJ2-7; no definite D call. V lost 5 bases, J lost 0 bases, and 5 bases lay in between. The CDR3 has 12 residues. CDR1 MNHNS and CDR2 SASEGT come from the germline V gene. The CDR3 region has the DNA TGTGCCAGCAGTAGCCCCTCCTACGAGCAGTACTTC. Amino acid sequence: CASSSPSYEQYF.

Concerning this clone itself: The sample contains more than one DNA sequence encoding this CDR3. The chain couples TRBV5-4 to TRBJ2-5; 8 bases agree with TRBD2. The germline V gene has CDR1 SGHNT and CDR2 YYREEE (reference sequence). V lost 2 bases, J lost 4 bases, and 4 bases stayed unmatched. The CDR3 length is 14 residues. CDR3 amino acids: CASSLGLAGETQYF. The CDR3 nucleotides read TGTGCCAGCAGCTTAGGGCTAGCGGGAGAGACCCAGTACTTC.

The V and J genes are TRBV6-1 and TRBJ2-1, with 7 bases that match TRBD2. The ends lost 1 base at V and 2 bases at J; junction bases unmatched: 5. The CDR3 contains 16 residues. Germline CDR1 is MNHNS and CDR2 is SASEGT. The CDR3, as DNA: TGTGCCAGCAGTGAAGTGGGGGGGAACACCTACAATGAGCAGTTCTTC. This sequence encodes CASSEVGGNTYNEQFF.

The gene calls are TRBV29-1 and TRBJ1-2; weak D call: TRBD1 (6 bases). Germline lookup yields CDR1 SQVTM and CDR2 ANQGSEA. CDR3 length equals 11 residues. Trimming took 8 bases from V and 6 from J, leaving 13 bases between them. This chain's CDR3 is CSTKYRDGYTF. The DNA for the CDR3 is TGCAGCACCAAATACAGGGATGGCTACACCTTC.

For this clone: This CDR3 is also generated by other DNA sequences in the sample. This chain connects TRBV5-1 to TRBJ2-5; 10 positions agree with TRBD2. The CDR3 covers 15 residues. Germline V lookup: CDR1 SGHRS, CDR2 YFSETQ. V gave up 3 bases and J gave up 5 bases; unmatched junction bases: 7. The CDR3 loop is CASSSGLAGVETQYF. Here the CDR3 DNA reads TGCGCCAGCAGCTCTGGGCTAGCGGGAGTGGAGACCCAGTACTTC.

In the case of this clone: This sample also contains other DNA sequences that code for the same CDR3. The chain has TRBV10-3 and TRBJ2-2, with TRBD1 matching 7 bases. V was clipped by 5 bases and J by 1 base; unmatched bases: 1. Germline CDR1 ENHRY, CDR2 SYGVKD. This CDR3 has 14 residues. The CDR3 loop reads CAISRQGNTGELFF. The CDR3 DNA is TGTGCCATCAGTCGACAGGGGAACACCGGGGAGCTGTTTTTT.

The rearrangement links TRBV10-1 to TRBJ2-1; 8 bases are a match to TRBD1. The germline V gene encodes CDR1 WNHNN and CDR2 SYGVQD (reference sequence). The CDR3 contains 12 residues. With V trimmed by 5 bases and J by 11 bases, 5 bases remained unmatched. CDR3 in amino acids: CASSPDRVKQFF. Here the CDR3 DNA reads TGCGCCAGCAGTCCGGACAGGGTCAAGCAGTTCTTC.